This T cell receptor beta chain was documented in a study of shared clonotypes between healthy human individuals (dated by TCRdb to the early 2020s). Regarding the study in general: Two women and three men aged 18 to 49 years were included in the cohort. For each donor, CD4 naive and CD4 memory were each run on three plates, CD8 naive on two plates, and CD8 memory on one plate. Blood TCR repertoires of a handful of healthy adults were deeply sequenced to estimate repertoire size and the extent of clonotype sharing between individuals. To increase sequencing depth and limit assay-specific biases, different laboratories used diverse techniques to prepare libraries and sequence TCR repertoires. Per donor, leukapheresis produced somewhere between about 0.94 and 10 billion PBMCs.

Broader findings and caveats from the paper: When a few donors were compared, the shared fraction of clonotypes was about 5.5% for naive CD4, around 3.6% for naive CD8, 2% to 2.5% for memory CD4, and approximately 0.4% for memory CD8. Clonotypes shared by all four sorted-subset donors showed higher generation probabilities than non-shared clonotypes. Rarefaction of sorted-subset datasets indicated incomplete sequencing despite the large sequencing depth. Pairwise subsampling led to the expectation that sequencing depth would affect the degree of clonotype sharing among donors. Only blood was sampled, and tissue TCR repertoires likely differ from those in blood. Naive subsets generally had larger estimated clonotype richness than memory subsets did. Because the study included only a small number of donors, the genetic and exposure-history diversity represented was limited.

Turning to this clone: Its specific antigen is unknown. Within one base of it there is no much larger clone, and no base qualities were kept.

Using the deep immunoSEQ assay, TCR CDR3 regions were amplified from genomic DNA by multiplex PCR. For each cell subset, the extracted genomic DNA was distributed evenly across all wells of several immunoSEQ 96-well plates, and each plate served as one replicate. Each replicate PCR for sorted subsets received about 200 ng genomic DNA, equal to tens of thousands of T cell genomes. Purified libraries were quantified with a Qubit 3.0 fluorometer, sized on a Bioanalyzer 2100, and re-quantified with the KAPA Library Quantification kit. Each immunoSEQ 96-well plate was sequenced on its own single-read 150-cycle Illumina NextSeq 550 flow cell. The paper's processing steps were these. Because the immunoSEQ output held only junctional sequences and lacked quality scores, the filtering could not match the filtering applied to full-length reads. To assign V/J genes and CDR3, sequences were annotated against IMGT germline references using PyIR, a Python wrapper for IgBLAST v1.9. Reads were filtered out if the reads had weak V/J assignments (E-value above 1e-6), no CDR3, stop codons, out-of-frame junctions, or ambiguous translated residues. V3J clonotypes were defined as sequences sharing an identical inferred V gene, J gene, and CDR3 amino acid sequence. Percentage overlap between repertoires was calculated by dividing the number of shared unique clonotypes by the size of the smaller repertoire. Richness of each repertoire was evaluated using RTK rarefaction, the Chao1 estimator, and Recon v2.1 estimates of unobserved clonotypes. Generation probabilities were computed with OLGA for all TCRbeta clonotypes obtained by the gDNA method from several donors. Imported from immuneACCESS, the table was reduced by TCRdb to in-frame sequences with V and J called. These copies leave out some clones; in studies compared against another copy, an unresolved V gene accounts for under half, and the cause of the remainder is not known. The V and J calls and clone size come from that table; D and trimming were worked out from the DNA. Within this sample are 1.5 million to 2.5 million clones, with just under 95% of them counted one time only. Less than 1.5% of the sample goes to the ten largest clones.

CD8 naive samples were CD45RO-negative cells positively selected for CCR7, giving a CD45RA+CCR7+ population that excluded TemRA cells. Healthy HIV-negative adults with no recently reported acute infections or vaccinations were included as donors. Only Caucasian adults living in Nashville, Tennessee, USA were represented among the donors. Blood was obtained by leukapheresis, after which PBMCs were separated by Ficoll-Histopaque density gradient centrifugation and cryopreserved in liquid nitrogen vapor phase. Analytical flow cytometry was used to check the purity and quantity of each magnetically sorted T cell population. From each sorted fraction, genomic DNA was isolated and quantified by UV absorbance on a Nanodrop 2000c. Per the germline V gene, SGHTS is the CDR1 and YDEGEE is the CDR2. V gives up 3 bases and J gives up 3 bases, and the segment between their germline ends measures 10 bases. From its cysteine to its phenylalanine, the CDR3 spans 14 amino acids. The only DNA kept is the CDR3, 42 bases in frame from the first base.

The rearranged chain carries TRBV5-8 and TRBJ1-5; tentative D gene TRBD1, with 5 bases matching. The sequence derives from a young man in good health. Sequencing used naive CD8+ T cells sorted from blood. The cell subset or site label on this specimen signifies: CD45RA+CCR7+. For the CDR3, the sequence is CASSWGGDNQPQHF. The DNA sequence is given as TGTGCCAGCAGCTGGGGCGGTGACAATCAGCCCCAGCATTTT.